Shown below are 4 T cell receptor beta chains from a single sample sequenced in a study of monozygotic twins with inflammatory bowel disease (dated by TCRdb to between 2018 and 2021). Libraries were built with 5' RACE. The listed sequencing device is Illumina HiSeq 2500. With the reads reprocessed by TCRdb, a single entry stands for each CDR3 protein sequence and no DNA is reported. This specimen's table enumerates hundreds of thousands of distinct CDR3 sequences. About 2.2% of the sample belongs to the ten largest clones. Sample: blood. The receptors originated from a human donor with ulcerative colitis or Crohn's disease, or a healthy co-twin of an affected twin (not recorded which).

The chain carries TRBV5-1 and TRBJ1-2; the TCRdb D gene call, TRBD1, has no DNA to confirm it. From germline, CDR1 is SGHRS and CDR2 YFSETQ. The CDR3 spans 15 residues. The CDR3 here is CASSQDGTGTSGYTF. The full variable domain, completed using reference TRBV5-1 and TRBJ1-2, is KAGVTQTPRYLIKTRGQQVTLSCSPISGHRSVSWYQQTPGQGLQFLFEYFSETQRNKGNFPGRFSGRQFSNSRSEMNVSTLELGDSALYLCASSQDGTGTSGYTFGSGTRLTVV.

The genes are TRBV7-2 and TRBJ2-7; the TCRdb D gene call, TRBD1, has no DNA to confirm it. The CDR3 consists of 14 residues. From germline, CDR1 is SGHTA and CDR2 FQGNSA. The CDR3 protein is CASSLKGFSYEQYF. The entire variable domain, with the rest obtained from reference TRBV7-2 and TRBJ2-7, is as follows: GAGVSQSPSNKVTEKGKDVELRCDPISGHTALYWYRQSLGQGLEFLIYFQGNSAPDKSGLPSDRFSAERTGGSVSTLTIQRTQQEDSAVYLCASSLKGFSYEQYFGPGTRLTVT.

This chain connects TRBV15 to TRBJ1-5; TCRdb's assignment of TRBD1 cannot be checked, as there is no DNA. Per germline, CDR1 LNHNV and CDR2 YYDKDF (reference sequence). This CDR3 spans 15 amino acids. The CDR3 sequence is CATSGGQGSNQPQHF.

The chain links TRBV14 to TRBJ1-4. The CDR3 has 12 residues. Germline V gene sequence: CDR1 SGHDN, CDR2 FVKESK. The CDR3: CASSQPTGKLFF.